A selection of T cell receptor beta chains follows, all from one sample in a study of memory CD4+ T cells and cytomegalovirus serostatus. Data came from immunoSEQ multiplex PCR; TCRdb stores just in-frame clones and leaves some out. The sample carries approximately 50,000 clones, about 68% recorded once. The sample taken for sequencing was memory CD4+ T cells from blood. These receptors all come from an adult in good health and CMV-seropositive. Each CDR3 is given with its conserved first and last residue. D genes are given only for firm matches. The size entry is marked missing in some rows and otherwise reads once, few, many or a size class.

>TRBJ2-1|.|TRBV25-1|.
TGTGCCAGCAGGCGGGACGGAGGAAACAATGAGCAGTTCTTC
CASRRDGGNNEQFF
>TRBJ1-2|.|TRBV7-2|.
TGTGCCAGCAGCCCACCCGGGGAGGCGGGCTATGGCTACACCTTC
CASSPPGEAGYGYTF
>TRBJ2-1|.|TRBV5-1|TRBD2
TGCGCCAGCAGCGCTCTAGCGGGAGGGCCTAATGAGCAGTTCTTC
CASSALAGGPNEQFF
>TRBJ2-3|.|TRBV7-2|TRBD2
TGTGCCAGCAGCTTTGATGGGAGGGGTGATACGCAGTATTTT
CASSFDGRGDTQYF
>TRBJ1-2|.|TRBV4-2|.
TGTGCCAGCAGCCCGCTGGGGGCGATCCGCTACACCTTC
CASSPLGAIRYTF
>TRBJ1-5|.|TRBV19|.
TGTGCCAGTAGTGACGACCCGAATCAGCCCCAGCATTTT
CASSDDPNQPQHF
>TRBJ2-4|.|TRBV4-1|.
TGCGCCAGCTCTTCGTCGGACAGTAAAAACATTCAGTACTTC
CASSSSDSKNIQYF
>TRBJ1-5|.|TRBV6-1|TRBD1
TGTGCCAGCGTACCCGACAGGGGTTTGGTTCAGCCCCAGCATTTT
CASVPDRGLVQPQHF
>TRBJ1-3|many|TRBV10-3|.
TGTGCCATCAGGGAGAGCTCTGGAAACACCATATATTTT
CAIRESSGNTIYF
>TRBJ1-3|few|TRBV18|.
TGTGCCAGCTCACCACAAGGAGTCTCTGGAAACACCATATATTTT
CASSPQGVSGNTIYF
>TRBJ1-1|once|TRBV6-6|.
TGTGCCAGCAGTTCGCGGGGGAACGTAAACACTGAAGCTTTCTTT
CASSSRGNVNTEAFF
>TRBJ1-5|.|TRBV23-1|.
TGCGCCAGCAGCCAATCCGTGGTCGGAGCCCAGCATTTT
CASSQSVVGAQHF
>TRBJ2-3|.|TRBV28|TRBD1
TGTGCCAGCATTGACTACAGGGGGCGTTTGGATACGCAGTATTTT
CASIDYRGRLDTQYF
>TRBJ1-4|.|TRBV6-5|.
TGTGCCAGCATGGTGGCAACTAATGAAAAACTGTTTTTT
CASMVATNEKLFF
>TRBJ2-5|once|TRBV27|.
TGTGCCAGCAGCCCGAGCTGGGCAGCCCAAGAGACCCAGTACTTC
CASSPSWAAQETQYF
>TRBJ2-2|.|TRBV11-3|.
TGTGCCAGCAGCCGAGCGACTTGGGACTCCAACACCGGGGAGCTGTTTTTT
CASSRATWDSNTGELFF